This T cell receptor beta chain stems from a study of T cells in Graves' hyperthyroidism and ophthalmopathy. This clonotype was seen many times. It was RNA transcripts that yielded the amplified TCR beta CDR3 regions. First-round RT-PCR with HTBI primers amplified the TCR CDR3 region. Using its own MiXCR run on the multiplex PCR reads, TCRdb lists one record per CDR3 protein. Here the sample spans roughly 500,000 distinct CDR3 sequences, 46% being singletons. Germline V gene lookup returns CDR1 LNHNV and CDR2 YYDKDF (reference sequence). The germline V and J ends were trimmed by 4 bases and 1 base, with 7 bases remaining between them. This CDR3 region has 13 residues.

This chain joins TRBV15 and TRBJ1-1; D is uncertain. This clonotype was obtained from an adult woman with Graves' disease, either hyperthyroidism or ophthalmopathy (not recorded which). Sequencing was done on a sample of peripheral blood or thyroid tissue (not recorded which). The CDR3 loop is CATSIKRNTEAFF. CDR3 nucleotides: TGTGCCACCAGCATAAAGAGGAACACTGAAGCTTTCTTT.